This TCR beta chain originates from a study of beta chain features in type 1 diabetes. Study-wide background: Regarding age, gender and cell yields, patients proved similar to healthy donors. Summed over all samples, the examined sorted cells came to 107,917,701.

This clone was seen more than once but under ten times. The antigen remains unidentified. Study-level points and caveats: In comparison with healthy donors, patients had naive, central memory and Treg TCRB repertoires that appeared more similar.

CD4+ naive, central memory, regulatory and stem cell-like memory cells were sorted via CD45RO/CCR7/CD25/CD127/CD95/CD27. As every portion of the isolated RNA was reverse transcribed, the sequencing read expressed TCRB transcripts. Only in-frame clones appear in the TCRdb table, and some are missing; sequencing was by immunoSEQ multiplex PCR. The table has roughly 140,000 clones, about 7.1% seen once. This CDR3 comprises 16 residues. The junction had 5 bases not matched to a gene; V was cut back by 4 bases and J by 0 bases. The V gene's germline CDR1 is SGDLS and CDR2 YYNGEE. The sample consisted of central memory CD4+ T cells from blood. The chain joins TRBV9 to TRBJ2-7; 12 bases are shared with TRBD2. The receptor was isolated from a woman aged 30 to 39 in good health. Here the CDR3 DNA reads TGTGCCAGCAGCCGTACTAGCGGGAGGAGCTCCTACGAGCAGTACTTC. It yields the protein CASSRTSGRSSYEQYF.